These T cell receptor beta chains were read from a single sample in a study of T cells in Graves' hyperthyroidism and ophthalmopathy. TCRdb re-analysed the multiplex PCR reads in MiXCR, keeping a single row per CDR3 protein. The data contain about 840,000 distinct CDR3 sequences, about two fifths of them singletons. The sample consisted of blood. All receptors come from a man younger than 35 with Graves' hyperthyroidism. Each CDR3 is given with its conserved first and last residue. A D gene is named only where the DNA matches it firmly. Size tells how often a clone was seen (once, few, many) or the class of an expanded clone, and some rows leave it out.

length: 14; D: TRBD1; size: NA; J: TRBJ1-1; V: TRBV9; DNA: TGTGCCGGCAGCGTAACAGGGGGGAGGACTGAAGCTTTCTTT; CDR3: CAGSVTGGRTEAFF
length: 15; D: NA; size: few; J: TRBJ1-5; V: TRBV6-6; DNA: TGTGCCAGCTCAACGACAGTAGCGAGCAATCAGCCCCAGCATTTT; CDR3: CASSTTVASNQPQHF
length: 17; D: NA; size: many; J: TRBJ2-6; V: TRBV5-1; DNA: TGCGCCAGCAGCTTGAAGGGGGACCTCTCTGGGGCCAACGTCCTGACTTTC; CDR3: CASSLKGDLSGANVLTF
length: 16; D: TRBD1; size: few; J: TRBJ2-7; V: TRBV10-3; DNA: TGTGCCAGCCTCACCGGGACAGGGGGCTCAGGGTACGAGCAGTACTTC; CDR3: CASLTGTGGSGYEQYF
length: 14; D: TRBD2; size: many; J: TRBJ2-7; V: TRBV7-2; DNA: TGTGCCAGCAGCTACCGGACTAGGCTCTACGAGCAGTACTTC; CDR3: CASSYRTRLYEQYF
length: 12; D: NA; size: many; J: TRBJ2-2; V: TRBV7-3; DNA: TGTGCCAGCAGCATAAGGGGAGGGGAGCTGTTTTTT; CDR3: CASSIRGGELFF
length: 15; D: NA; size: NA; J: TRBJ1-5; V: TRBV12-3/TRBV12-4; DNA: TGTGCCAGCAGTTTAGCAGGGAATGACAATCAGCCCCAGCATTTT; CDR3: CASSLAGNDNQPQHF
length: 14; D: NA; size: few; J: TRBJ1-1; V: TRBV2; DNA: TGTGCCAGTTTGGACAGTGACCAGAACACTGAAGCTTTCTTT; CDR3: CASLDSDQNTEAFF
length: 15; D: NA; size: NA; J: TRBJ1-4; V: TRBV7-8; DNA: TGCGCCAGCAGCCCCTTTTGGGGGACGAATGAAAAACTGTTTTTT; CDR3: CASSPFWGTNEKLFF
length: 14; D: TRBD1; size: NA; J: TRBJ1-1; V: TRBV9; DNA: TGTGCCAGCAGCCAAGGAGGGGGCCAGGTTGAAGCTTTCTTT; CDR3: CASSQGGGQVEAFF
length: 14; D: NA; size: NA; J: TRBJ1-4; V: TRBV7-3; DNA: TGTGCCAGCAGCTTAGTGGTGGGGGGAGAGACCCTGTTTTTT; CDR3: CASSLVVGGETLFF
length: 14; D: TRBD1; size: NA; J: TRBJ1-3; V: TRBV25-1; DNA: TGTGCCGGCTCAACGACAGGGGATGGAAACACCATATATTTT; CDR3: CAGSTTGDGNTIYF
length: 15; D: NA; size: once; J: TRBJ1-3; V: TRBV15; DNA: TGCGCCACCAGCAGAGGCAGGGCGGTCGGAAACACCATATATTTT; CDR3: CATSRGRAVGNTIYF
length: 13; D: NA; size: once; J: TRBJ1-2; V: TRBV10-3; DNA: TGTGCCATCAGTGAGGGGGGTAACTATGGCTACACCTTC; CDR3: CAISEGGNYGYTF
length: 15; D: NA; size: NA; J: TRBJ1-5; V: TRBV6-4; DNA: TGTGCCAGCAGTCTTCGGCCCCCGGACGATCAGCCCCAGCATTTT; CDR3: CASSLRPPDDQPQHF
length: 11; D: NA; size: NA; J: TRBJ2-7; V: TRBV12-3/TRBV12-4; DNA: TGTGCCAGCAGCTGGGGGCGTGAGCAGTACTTC; CDR3: CASSWGREQYF
length: 11; D: NA; size: NA; J: TRBJ2-7; V: TRBV12-3/TRBV12-4; DNA: TGTGCCAGCGGACGTACGGGGGAGCAGTACTTC; CDR3: CASGRTGEQYF
length: 14; D: NA; size: NA; J: TRBJ1-4; V: TRBV27; DNA: TGTGCCAGCAGGCGTGTGACAACTAATGAAAAACTGTTTTTT; CDR3: CASRRVTTNEKLFF
length: 16; D: NA; size: NA; J: TRBJ1-1; V: TRBV19; DNA: TGTGCCAGTAGTACCAGGGGACGGACCTTGAACACTGAAGCTTTCTTT; CDR3: CASSTRGRTLNTEAFF
length: 16; D: TRBD1; size: NA; J: TRBJ2-5; V: TRBV7-9; DNA: TGTGCCAGCAGCTCGCCGGGACAGGGTACCGGAGAGACCCAGTACTTC; CDR3: CASSSPGQGTGETQYF
length: 14; D: NA; size: many; J: TRBJ2-5; V: TRBV7-7; DNA: TGTGCTAGCAGCTTAGCAAGTCCGGTCGGGACCCAGTACTTC; CDR3: CASSLASPVGTQYF
length: 15; D: TRBD1; size: many; J: TRBJ1-3; V: TRBV5-1; DNA: TGCGCCAGCAGTGGACAGGGGACATCTGGAAACACCATATATTTT; CDR3: CASSGQGTSGNTIYF
length: 14; D: NA; size: few; J: TRBJ1-1; V: TRBV7-9; DNA: TGTGCCAGCAGCTTGCGGGACACCAACACTGAAGCTTTCTTT; CDR3: CASSLRDTNTEAFF
length: 15; D: NA; size: few; J: TRBJ1-1; V: TRBV2; DNA: TGTGCCAGCAGTGAAGTTGACACCATGAACACTGAAGCTTTCTTT; CDR3: CASSEVDTMNTEAFF
length: 16; D: TRBD2; size: NA; J: TRBJ2-7; V: TRBV7-2; DNA: TGTGCCAGCAGCTCGTACGGGACTAGCGGTACCTACGAGCAGTACTTC; CDR3: CASSSYGTSGTYEQYF
length: 15; D: NA; size: NA; J: TRBJ2-5; V: TRBV7-9; DNA: TGCGCCAGCAGCCAAGATGGCCTAGTGTGGGAGACCCAGTACTTC; CDR3: CASSQDGLVWETQYF
length: 15; D: NA; size: few; J: TRBJ2-2; V: TRBV7-8; DNA: TGTGCCAGCAGCCTCCAGACAGCGAACACCGGGGAGCTGTTTTTT; CDR3: CASSLQTANTGELFF
length: 16; D: TRBD1; size: NA; J: TRBJ2-2; V: TRBV9; DNA: TGTGCCAGCAGCACCGGACAGGGGGGAAACACCGGGGAGCTGTTTTTT; CDR3: CASSTGQGGNTGELFF
length: 13; D: NA; size: NA; J: TRBJ2-5; V: TRBV7-9; DNA: TGCGCCAGCAGACGCCCGGGGAACGAGACCCAGTACTTC; CDR3: CASRRPGNETQYF
length: 10; D: NA; size: NA; J: TRBJ1-4; V: TRBV20-1; DNA: TGCAGTGCTATGGGGGGAAAACTGTTTTTT; CDR3: CSAMGGKLFF
length: 16; D: TRBD1; size: NA; J: TRBJ1-1; V: TRBV2; DNA: TGTGCCAGCAGTGAAGGACAGGGGAACATGAACACTGAAGCTTTCTTT; CDR3: CASSEGQGNMNTEAFF
length: 14; D: TRBD1; size: NA; J: TRBJ2-2; V: TRBV7-2; DNA: TGTGCCAGCAGCTTACGCCAGGGGGCCGGGGAGCTGTTTTTT; CDR3: CASSLRQGAGELFF
length: 14; D: NA; size: many; J: TRBJ1-1; V: TRBV10-3; DNA: TGTGCCATCAGTGAGTTAGTCCGGAACACTGAAGCTTTCTTT; CDR3: CAISELVRNTEAFF
length: 13; D: NA; size: many; J: TRBJ2-1; V: TRBV19; DNA: TGTGCCAGTAGTATAGGCAGTTACAATGAGCAGTTCTTC; CDR3: CASSIGSYNEQFF
length: 14; D: NA; size: few; J: TRBJ1-5; V: TRBV12-3/TRBV12-4; DNA: TGTGCCAGCAGTTTAGCGGGCCGGGGAGGGGCCCAGCATTTT; CDR3: CASSLAGRGGAQHF
length: 14; D: NA; size: many; J: TRBJ1-1; V: TRBV29-1; DNA: TGCAGCGTTCCCCGGACGTCCGTGAACACTGAAGCTTTCTTT; CDR3: CSVPRTSVNTEAFF
length: 13; D: NA; size: few; J: TRBJ1-4; V: TRBV3-1; DNA: TGTGCCAGCAGCCGGACCCGAGAAGAAAAACTGTTTTTT; CDR3: CASSRTREEKLFF
length: 16; D: NA; size: few; J: TRBJ2-6; V: TRBV7-2; DNA: TGCGCCAGCAGCCAACTTGGGGGGTCTGGGGCCAACGTCCTGACTTTC; CDR3: CASSQLGGSGANVLTF
length: 13; D: NA; size: few; J: TRBJ1-1; V: TRBV9; DNA: TGTGCCAGCAGCACAGGGAAGAAGACTGAAGCTTTCTTT; CDR3: CASSTGKKTEAFF
length: 15; D: TRBD2; size: NA; J: TRBJ2-7; V: TRBV20-1; DNA: TGCAGTGCTAGTCCTAGCGGGCGGCCCGTATACGAGCAGTACTTC; CDR3: CSASPSGRPVYEQYF
length: 14; D: TRBD1; size: NA; J: TRBJ1-3; V: TRBV6-5; DNA: TGTGCCAGCAGTGAATTGGACAGGTCGAACACCATATATTTT; CDR3: CASSELDRSNTIYF
length: 14; D: NA; size: many; J: TRBJ2-5; V: TRBV7-2; DNA: TGTGCCAGCAGCTTAGGTCTGCCCCCAGAGACCCAGTACTTC; CDR3: CASSLGLPPETQYF
length: 15; D: NA; size: NA; J: TRBJ2-7; V: TRBV20-1; DNA: TGCAGTGCTGGAGGACGTTTTCGGCTATCCTACGAGCAGTACTTC; CDR3: CSAGGRFRLSYEQYF
length: 11; D: NA; size: medium-sized; J: TRBJ1-1; V: TRBV29-1; DNA: TGCAGCATAACAGGGAACACTGAAGCTTTCTTT; CDR3: CSITGNTEAFF
length: 15; D: NA; size: many; J: TRBJ2-5; V: TRBV25-1; DNA: TGTGCCAGCAGTGATGCCAGCGGACAGATCCAGACCCAGTACTTC; CDR3: CASSDASGQIQTQYF
length: 14; D: TRBD1; size: many; J: TRBJ2-7; V: TRBV7-9; DNA: TGTGCCAGCAGCCTTCCACAGGGGGCAAGGGAGCAGTACTTC; CDR3: CASSLPQGAREQYF